This T cell receptor beta chain is drawn from a study of monozygotic twins with inflammatory bowel disease. Every donor provided one blood sample measuring approximately 2.7 ml. The V gene's germline CDR1 is MNHNY and CDR2 SVGAGI (reference sequence). This CDR3 spans 11 amino acids. Reprocessing the 5' RACE reads, TCRdb reports a single entry for every CDR3 protein and omits DNA. This specimen shows about 380,000 distinct CDR3 sequences; the ten leading clones hold around 2.6%. V gene TRBV6-6 combines with J gene TRBJ2-3. Sequenced input: blood. The sequence was obtained from a human donor with ulcerative colitis or Crohn's disease, or a healthy co-twin of an affected twin (not recorded which). The CDR3 reads CTSSWGDTQYF.